This is a list of T cell receptor beta chains from one sample in a study of blood T cell repertoires in COVID-19. Profiled with immunoSEQ multiplex PCR; TCRdb holds only in-frame clones, not every one. The profile shows about 200,000 clones, approximately 79% of them singletons. What was sequenced was PBMCs or T cells enriched from blood (not recorded which). The receptors shown here come from a woman aged 55-75 years with acute COVID-19. Each CDR3 is given with its conserved first and last residue.

v_gene: TRBV24-1; CDR3aa: CATSDKLATQETQYF
v_gene: TRBV7-9; CDR3aa: CASSPPGLWGYTF
v_gene: TRBV2; CDR3aa: CASSEMGQGNTEAFF
v_gene: TRBV20-1; CDR3aa: CSASRQNQETQYF
v_gene: TRBV5-1; CDR3aa: CASSSQGPHYNEQFF
v_gene: TRBV19; CDR3aa: CASSSPGKGAGTEAFF
v_gene: TRBV6-2/TRBV6-3; CDR3aa: CASSRRLTGEGEQYF
v_gene: TRBV3-1/TRBV3-2; CDR3aa: CASSQSVQAPGGDGYTF
v_gene: TRBV12-2; CDR3aa: CASRPHGRGNYGYTF
v_gene: TRBV3-1/TRBV3-2; CDR3aa: CASSQGGMDQPQHF
v_gene: TRBV6-2/TRBV6-3; CDR3aa: CASSTLRGRGYGYTF
v_gene: TRBV18; CDR3aa: CASSPGQGTYNEQFF
v_gene: TRBV5-5; CDR3aa: CASSLGSGALVGGELFF
v_gene: TRBV9; CDR3aa: CASSGGQPNEKLFF
v_gene: TRBV7-9; CDR3aa: CASSARTGGETQYF
v_gene: TRBV6-5; CDR3aa: CASSTGVPNEQFF
v_gene: TRBV7-8; CDR3aa: CASSLRGIPPNTEAFF
v_gene: TRBV12-5; CDR3aa: CASGLSLNLNEQFF
v_gene: TRBV2; CDR3aa: CAGKGSGSRTDTQYF
v_gene: TRBV7-9; CDR3aa: CASSLDLGKAVF
v_gene: TRBV9; CDR3aa: CASSVLVGAEAFNTGELFF
v_gene: TRBV18; CDR3aa: CASSSTGMNTEAFF
v_gene: TRBV18; CDR3aa: CASSPLQGVEETQYF
v_gene: TRBV10-3; CDR3aa: CAISESWASGSDEQFF
v_gene: TRBV6-5; CDR3aa: CASSSPGEGYGYTF
v_gene: TRBV7-2; CDR3aa: CASSKQGYNDGYTF
v_gene: TRBV30; CDR3aa: CAWNRGLDQPQHF
v_gene: TRBV4-3; CDR3aa: CASSHRGTSGGADTQYF